This T cell receptor (beta chain) was identified during a study of T cells in Graves' hyperthyroidism and ophthalmopathy. Points from the study as a whole: Most expanded thyroid clonotypes above 0.001 recurred in blood.

TCR beta CDR3 regions were amplified from RNA. TCR CDR3 regions were first amplified by RT-PCR with HTBI primers. One entry per CDR3 protein results from TCRdb running MiXCR on the multiplex PCR reads. The sample holds almost 600,000 distinct CDR3 sequences, 14% seen once. The study enrolled patients aged 18 to 65 with newly diagnosed hyperthyroidism of under 2 months' duration. Pregnant or lactating patients were excluded, as were those with uncontrolled infection or other autoimmune disease. Germline trimming cut 5 bases from V and 5 bases from J; bases unmatched to any gene: 7. This CDR3 has 16 residues. Germline V CDR1 and CDR2: MNHEY, SMNVEV (reference sequence). In this sample, this clonotype turned up a few times. Its cognate antigen is unknown.

The V and J genes are TRBV27 and TRBJ2-1; 12 positions match TRBD2. Sequenced sample: blood. The clonotype comes from a woman in her twenties or thirties with Graves' hyperthyroidism that later progressed to Graves' ophthalmopathy. This CDR3 is CASSTPSGRGNNEQFF. The CDR3 coding sequence is TGTGCCAGCAGTACACCTAGCGGGAGGGGGAACAATGAGCAGTTCTTC.